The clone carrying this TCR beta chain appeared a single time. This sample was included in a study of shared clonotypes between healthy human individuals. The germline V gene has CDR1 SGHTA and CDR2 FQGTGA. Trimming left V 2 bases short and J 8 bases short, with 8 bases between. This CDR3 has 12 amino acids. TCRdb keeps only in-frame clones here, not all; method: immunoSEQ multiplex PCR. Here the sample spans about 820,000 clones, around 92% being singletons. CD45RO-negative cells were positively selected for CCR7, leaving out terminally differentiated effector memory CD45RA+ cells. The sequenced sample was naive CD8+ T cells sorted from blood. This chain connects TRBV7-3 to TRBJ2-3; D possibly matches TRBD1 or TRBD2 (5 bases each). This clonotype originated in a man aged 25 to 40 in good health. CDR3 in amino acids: CASSLDGTTQYF. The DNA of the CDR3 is TGTGCCAGCAGCTTAGATGGGACTACGCAGTATTTT.